This passage covers 4 T cell receptor beta chains from one sample sequenced in a study of cytomegalovirus exposure and HLA in healthy donors. The PCR ran on 60 Vbeta and 13 Jbeta primers. Clones were sequenced by immunoSEQ multiplex PCR, and TCRdb holds only the in-frame ones, with some missing. The repertoire holds 160,000 or so clones, with around 73% as singletons. Source material: PBMCs. These receptors all stem from a male donor in good health and CMV-seronegative.

The CDR3 loop reads CASSAQGRDGYTF. The CDR3 nucleotides are TGCGCCAGCAGCGCACAGGGCCGCGATGGCTACACCTTC. The genes are TRBV5-1 and TRBJ1-2, with D possibly being TRBD1 (6 bases). Germline CDR1 reads SGHRS; CDR2 reads YFSETQ. The CDR3 totals 13 residues. Trimming left V 4 bases short and J 6 bases short, with 13 bases between. The full variable domain, with the rest looked up from reference TRBV5-1 and TRBJ1-2, is KAGVTQTPRYLIKTRGQQVTLSCSPISGHRSVSWYQQTPGQGLQFLFEYFSETQRNKGNFPGRFSGRQFSNSRSEMNVSTLELGDSALYLCASSAQGRDGYTFGSGTRLTVV.

The genes are TRBV7-8 and TRBJ1-4, with D perhaps matching TRBD1 (6 bases). The CDR3 is 14 residues long. Germline assignment: CDR1 SGHVS and CDR2 FQNEAQ. V was pared by 6 bases and J by 4 bases, with 12 bases between. The CDR3 here is CASRPTGFNEKLFF. The DNA for the CDR3 is TGTGCCAGCAGACCCACAGGGTTTAATGAAAAACTGTTTTTT.

This rearrangement joins TRBV6-5 to TRBJ1-1; unclear D gene. The length of the CDR3 is 13 residues. The germline V and J ends were trimmed by 4 bases and 0 bases, with 6 bases remaining between them. Germline-derived CDR1 and CDR2 are MNHEY and SVGAGI. The CDR3 loop is CASSSSLNTEAFF. The CDR3 nucleotides read TGTGCCAGCAGTTCGAGTCTGAACACTGAAGCTTTCTTT.

The genes are TRBV7-9 and TRBJ2-3, with no clear D. The CDR3 has 13 residues. Germline CDR1 SEHNR, CDR2 FQNEAQ (reference sequence). The V gene lost 8 bases and the J gene lost 0 bases, with 9 bases spanning the gap. This CDR3 is CASVYGSTDTQYF. The CDR3, as DNA: TGTGCCAGCGTGTACGGGAGCACAGATACGCAGTATTTT.